The next 26 T cell receptor beta chains were all read from a single sample in a study of CD8+CD57+ T cells in acquired aplastic anemia. Whoever was chosen for sequencing had shown CD8+CD57+ cell expansion by flow cytometry. Using genomic DNA as the template, TCR beta VDJ and CDR3 profiling was carried out. MiXCR was run by TCRdb on the reads, yielding one entry per CDR3 protein. This sample carries 150,000 to 200,000 distinct CDR3 sequences, approximately 44% of them seen once, and the ten largest clones take roughly 3.5%. The sequencing input was sorted CD4+, CD8+, or CD8+CD57+ T cells (not recorded which) from PBMCs. These receptor sequences come from a human donor with aplastic anemia.

This clonotype was counted once. CDR3: CASSNPPAYGYTF. In DNA, the CDR3 is TGTGCCAGCAGCAACCCCCCCGCTTATGGCTACACCTTC. The chain uses TRBV12-3 or TRBV12-4 and TRBJ1-2, with D hard to call. V shed 6 bases and J shed 5 bases, with 13 bases lying between them. CDR3 length: 13 amino acids.

This clonotype was seen only a few times. The junction departs from germline at one end; a sequencing error may be responsible. The chain couples TRBV11-3 to TRBJ2-2; weak D call: TRBD1 (6 bases). The CDR3 is made up of 14 amino acids. Germline assignment: CDR1 SGHNT and CDR2 YENEEA. CDR3 sequence reads: CASRYRENTGELSF. DNA for the CDR3: TGTGCCAGCAGGTACAGGGAAAACACCGGGGAGCTGTCTTTT.

In its sample, this clonotype was seen many times. The CDR3 nucleotides read TGCAGTGCTTTGTGGGGGGCGGGAACTGAAGCTTTCTTT. Protein sequence: CSALWGAGTEAFF. V gene TRBV20-1 combines with J gene TRBJ1-1, with D perhaps TRBD1 (6 bases). Germline V lookup: CDR1 DFQATT, CDR2 SNEGSKA (reference sequence). Trimming shortened V by 5 bases and J by 5 bases, and 15 bases separated the two germline ends. There are 13 residues in the CDR3.

In its sample, this clonotype was seen once. The CDR3: CASSEAGYAQYF. The CDR3 DNA follows: TGTGCCAGCAGTGAAGCAGGATACGCGCAGTATTTT. This chain connects TRBV2 to TRBJ2-3; D is unresolved. Germline V lookup: CDR1 SNHLY, CDR2 FYNNEI. The CDR3 length is 12 residues. V was trimmed by 0 bases and J by 10 bases, leaving 8 bases between them.

The CDR3 DNA reads TGTGCCAGCAGCTTAGGACAGAGCGAGCAGTACTTC. The encoded protein is CASSLGQSEQYF. The chain carries TRBV7-6 and TRBJ2-7; possible D gene TRBD1, 5 bases. The CDR3 loop spans 12 amino acids. Germline CDR1 and CDR2: SGHVS and FNYEAQ. Trimming took 1 base from V and 6 from J, leaving 7 bases between them.

This clonotype was observed a few times. V gene TRBV5-5 combines with J gene TRBJ1-6, with 8 bases fitting TRBD1. The CDR3 covers 14 residues. Germline CDR1 and CDR2: SGHKS and YYEKEE (reference sequence). The junction had 2 bases not matched to a gene; V was cut back by 0 bases and J by 9 bases. The CDR3 loop reads CASSLGQGRSPLHF. The CDR3 DNA reads as TGTGCCAGCAGCTTGGGACAGGGGCGTTCACCCCTCCACTTT.

The sample holds many counts of this clonotype. The CDR3 region has the DNA TGCGCCAGCAGCCAAGATCGAGGGGGCGGCCAAGAGACCCAGTACTTC. It codes for CASSQDRGGGQETQYF. This chain joins TRBV4-1 and TRBJ2-5, with 7 bases identical to TRBD1. CDR3 size: 16 residues. Per germline, CDR1 MGHRA and CDR2 YSYEKL. Germline trimming cut 0 bases from V and 1 base from J; bases unmatched to any gene: 5.

This clonotype was counted many times. V and J are TRBV5-4 and TRBJ2-2; D perhaps matches TRBD2 (6 bases). V was cut by 4 bases and J by 8 bases, with 12 bases left in between. Germline CDR1 is SGHNT and CDR2 is YYREEE (reference sequence). The CDR3 spans 13 residues. The CDR3 sequence is CASSGGGRGELFF. The CDR3 coding sequence is TGTGCCAGCAGCGGTGGAGGGAGGGGGGAGCTGTTTTTT.

The J gene is TRBJ2-7, the V gene TRBV10-3; possible D gene TRBD2, 6 bases. Trimming removed 5 bases from V and 0 bases from J, with 8 bases in between. CDR1 ENHRY and CDR2 SYGVKD come from the germline V gene. CDR3 length equals 13 residues. For the CDR3, the DNA is TGTGCCATCAGTCGGGACTCCTCCTACGAGCAGTACTTC. Its translation: CAISRDSSYEQYF.

This clonotype has only a few counts. The gene calls are TRBV7-2 and TRBJ2-6; D call uncertain. The CDR3 length is 12 residues. The V end lost 5 bases, the J end lost 4 bases, and 3 bases lay between the germline ends. Germline assignment: CDR1 SGHTA and CDR2 FQGNSA. In DNA form, the CDR3 reads TGTGCCAGCAGCCCAGGGGCCAACGTCCTGACTTTC. This translates into CASSPGANVLTF. Using reference TRBV7-2 and TRBJ2-6 for the parts outside the CDR3, the full variable domain is GAGVSQSPSNKVTEKGKDVELRCDPISGHTALYWYRQSLGQGLEFLIYFQGNSAPDKSGLPSDRFSAERTGGSVSTLTIQRTQQEDSAVYLCASSPGANVLTFGAGSRLTVL.

The rearrangement uses TRBV9 and TRBJ1-2; D perhaps matches TRBD1 (6 bases). The CDR3 covers 16 residues. The ends were cut back, 4 bases at V and 2 bases at J, with 18 bases in the middle. Germline values: CDR1 SGDLS, CDR2 YYNGEE. The CDR3 DNA reads as TGTGCCAGCAGCCCCCTAGCGGGGGGGCTGAACTATGGCTACACCTTC. Amino acids: CASSPLAGGLNYGYTF.

Ten or more counts support this clonotype. This chain uses TRBV19 with TRBJ2-3; D gene unclear. The ends were cut back, 9 bases at V and 3 bases at J, with 16 bases in the middle. CDR3 size: 14 residues. The germline V gene has CDR1 LNHDA and CDR2 SQIVND (reference sequence). CDR3 nucleotides: TGTGCCAGCGGGTCGAGGCCGCTGACAGATACGCAGTATTTT. Translated: CASGSRPLTDTQYF.

The chain carries TRBV19 and TRBJ1-1; weak D call: TRBD1 (5 bases). Germline V gene data show CDR1 as LNHDA and CDR2 as SQIVND (reference sequence). The CDR3 runs to 12 residues. The ends were cut back, 10 bases at V and 6 bases at J, with 15 bases in the middle. The CDR3 loop is CATRGMGSEAFF. DNA of the CDR3: TGTGCCACCCGGGGGATGGGCTCTGAAGCTTTCTTT.

The rearrangement links TRBV11-2 to TRBJ2-7; no definite D call. The germline gives CDR1 SGHAT, CDR2 FQNNGV. This CDR3 spans 13 amino acids. Trimming removed 3 bases at V and 4 bases at J, with 10 bases between. The chain's CDR3 is CASSLAGLYEQYF. CDR3 nucleotides: TGTGCCAGCAGCTTGGCAGGCCTGTACGAGCAGTACTTC.

The sample holds many counts of this clonotype. The V call is TRBV6-5, the J call TRBJ1-1, with D possibly TRBD1 on 6 matching bases. The CDR3 length is 14 residues. Deletions cut 2 bases from V and 3 bases from J, with 10 bases between. CDR1 is MNHEY and CDR2 is SVGAGI in the germline V gene. The CDR3 sequence: CASSYVGGDTEAFF. DNA for the CDR3: TGTGCCAGCAGTTACGTAGGGGGGGACACTGAAGCTTTCTTT.

This clonotype was counted at least ten times. The chain links TRBV7-9 to TRBJ2-3; perhaps TRBD1 as D (6 bases). The CDR3 is 16 amino acids. Germline assignment: CDR1 SEHNR and CDR2 FQNEAQ (reference sequence). Trimming stripped 2 bases from V and 6 bases from J, with 18 bases between. The CDR3 loop is CASSLRQDSAGDTQYF. The CDR3 nucleotides are TGTGCCAGCAGCTTAAGGCAGGACAGCGCTGGGGATACGCAGTATTTT.

This clonotype showed up many times. The chain joins TRBV9 to TRBJ1-5; 8 bases are a match to TRBD1. CDR3 length: 15 residues. Germline V CDR1 and CDR2: SGDLS, YYNGEE. V dropped 4 bases and J dropped 2; count of bases not matched to a gene: 5. For the CDR3, the DNA is TGTGCCAGCAGCCCCGGACAGGGAGGCAATCAGCCCCAGCATTTT. The encoded protein is CASSPGQGGNQPQHF.

DNA of the CDR3: TGTGCCAGTATATTTGGTGAAAAACTGTTTTTT. It yields the protein CASIFGEKLFF. The chain employs TRBV19 and TRBJ1-4; no clear D gene. Trimming shortened V by 7 bases and J by 7 bases, and 7 bases separated the two germline ends. This CDR3 region has 11 residues. Germline V gene lookup returns CDR1 LNHDA and CDR2 SQIVND (reference sequence).

V and J are TRBV7-2 and TRBJ2-1; D gene ambiguous. This CDR3 spans 13 amino acids. The V and J ends lost 2 bases and 9 bases respectively, with 11 bases between them. From germline, CDR1 is SGHTA and CDR2 FQGNSA. The CDR3 sequence: CASSLLTSGEQFF. CDR3 DNA: TGTGCCAGCAGCTTACTGACTTCAGGTGAGCAGTTCTTC.

This clonotype was detected a few times. The V and J genes are TRBV4-2 and TRBJ2-7; 12 bases are a match to TRBD1. J gave up 5 bases and V 2 bases, and 10 bases lay outside the gene matches. Germline-derived CDR1 and CDR2 are LGHNA and YNFKEQ. This CDR3 has 17 amino acids. CDR3 sequence: CASSQTLPGTGGDEQYV. The CDR3 DNA sequence: TGTGCCAGCAGCCAAACCCTTCCCGGGACAGGGGGCGACGAGCAGTACGTC.

The chain is built from TRBV24-1 and TRBJ1-5; D is undetermined. The V end lost 2 bases, the J end lost 4 bases, and 5 bases lay between the germline ends. This CDR3 has 13 amino acids. Germline V lookup: CDR1 KGHDR, CDR2 SFDVKD. The CDR3 region has the DNA TGTGCCACCAGTGATTGGGGTAATCAGCCCCAGCATTTT. It yields the protein CATSDWGNQPQHF.

The genes are TRBV12-3 or TRBV12-4 and TRBJ2-2, with 14 nucleotides matching TRBD2. V dropped 6 bases and J dropped 4; count of bases not matched to a gene: 1. The CDR3 runs to 15 residues. CDR3 sequence: CASRTSGRATGELFF. CDR3 DNA sequence: TGTGCCAGCAGGACTAGCGGGAGGGCCACCGGGGAGCTGTTTTTT.

There are many counts of this clonotype. The gene calls are TRBV6-5 and TRBJ1-2, with TRBD1 as a possible D gene (6 bases). This CDR3 contains 17 residues. CDR1 is MNHEY and CDR2 is SVGAGI in the germline V gene. Trimming cost V 0 bases and J 4 bases, with 18 bases left between them. The CDR3 spells CASSYSLPRGHRYGYTF. CDR3 in DNA: TGTGCCAGCAGTTACTCTTTGCCACGGGGGCATCGCTATGGCTACACCTTC.

This chain links TRBV11-2 with TRBJ1-5, with 9 positions matching TRBD1. The CDR3 loop spans 15 amino acids. V gave up 5 bases and J gave up 6 bases; unmatched junction bases: 8. The germline gives CDR1 SGHAT, CDR2 FQNNGV. The CDR3 here is CASSLGTGWTQPQHF. The CDR3 DNA sequence: TGTGCCAGCAGCCTAGGGACAGGGTGGACTCAGCCCCAGCATTTT.

V gene TRBV24-1 combines with J gene TRBJ1-5, with 7 bases fitting TRBD1. Trimming removed 3 bases from V and 5 bases from J; junction bases left unmatched: 12. The CDR3 consists of 17 residues. Germline V gene data show CDR1 as KGHDR and CDR2 as SFDVKD. DNA of the CDR3: TGTGCCACCAGTGATACCCTCTTAGACAGGGTGGATCAGCCCCAGCATTTT. Translation: CATSDTLLDRVDQPQHF.

In its sample, this clonotype was seen a few times. A read error may be the cause here, since a much bigger clone is one base away. This chain joins TRBV20-1 and TRBJ1-6; D is unresolved. The CDR3 spans 18 residues. Germline CDR1 is DFQATT and CDR2 is SNEGSKA (reference sequence). The CDR3 loop reads CGARDSGRMSSYNSPLHF. In DNA form, the CDR3 reads TGCGGTGCTAGAGATAGTGGGCGAATGAGCTCCTATAATTCACCCCTCCACTTT.